Included here is one T cell receptor (beta chain) sequence, with context. Its specific antigen is unknown. Base qualities are not at hand, and no much larger clone is one base apart. The entry originates in a study of draining lymph node invasion in breast cancer (dated by TCRdb to 2018 to 2020). A note on the overall study: Across breast cancer tissues, a separate targeted assay used bulk TCR-beta CDR3 sequencing to compare sorted memory regulatory T cells with memory conventional CD4 T cells. The separate targeted TCR sequencing included lymph nodes from five patients, and primary tumors were also sequenced for most of those five patients. From each patient, matched non-invaded and tumor-invaded tumor-draining lymph nodes and the primary tumor were collected, and both Treg and Tconv subsets were profiled.

The library was generated by bulk RNA-seq. Reads for this sample came from an Illumina HiSeq 2500. The authors processed their data as follows. For the separate targeted TCR-seq dataset, MiXCR version 2.1.5 with default parameters extracted and quantified CDR3 sequences from raw reads. In the separate targeted TCR-seq dataset, TCR-beta clones were defined by the combination of V gene, J gene and CDR3 sequence. In the separate targeted TCR-seq dataset, clones with fewer than three counts were first removed, after which only the 90% most strongly expressed clones per sample were kept. In the separate targeted TCR-seq dataset, Treg-Tconv overlap was calculated per tissue as the number of shared clones divided by the total number of Treg clones, multiplied by 100. The public sequencing data were trimmed at Q25 with fastp and processed into clonotypes with MiXCR by TCRdb, which kept only in-frame beta chains. Each CDR3 protein appears once, grouped with its most common genes and DNA. The V and J calls come from TCRdb's annotation, not from the publication. Here the sample has 750 to 850 distinct CDR3 sequences; around 75% occur a single time. The ten largest account for more than 35% of the sample.

Overall study outcomes, separate from this receptor: Across all tissues in the targeted TCR-seq data, Tregs appeared to be more clonally expanded than Tconvs, and both subsets showed lower diversity in tumor than in lymph nodes. The tumor top-100 clone tracking analysis was possible in only two patients. Roughly 12-25% of Treg TCRs were shared with Tconvs per tissue, interpreted as suggesting peripheral Treg induction. TCRs shared between the Treg and Tconv subsets were viewed as suggestive of, but not proof of, a common clonal origin. The data could not determine whether Treg conversion took place in a particular organ or whether converted Tregs recirculated between nodes and tumor. Some clones from the top 100 tumor clones were found in both invaded and non-invaded nodes, which suggests recirculation between the tumor and the draining nodes.

From the cysteine up to the phenylalanine, the CDR3 has a length of 12 residues. Just CDR3 DNA is preserved here, 36 bases in frame from base 1. Trimmed from V: 6 bases; trimmed from J: 3 bases; junction bases lacking a gene match: 4. The CDR1 and CDR2 encoded by the germline V gene (reference sequence) are DFQATT and SNEGSKA. Memory conventional CD4 T cells were isolated by sorting for CD4+ CD45RA- CD25- cells. Before staining and sorting, T cells were pre-enriched using a Miltenyi Pan T Cell isolation kit. Immunohistochemistry for estrogen receptor, progesterone receptor, HER2 and Ki-67 was used to characterize the primary tumors. Fresh surgical tissue was processed within a few hours after surgery by cutting into small fragments. The tissue fragments were digested enzymatically for less than 25 minutes with Liberase TL plus DNase and were then passed through a 40-micrometer strainer. After DAPI live/dead staining, sorting was performed on a BD FACS Aria II with about 96-99% purity. The sorted cells were lysed in TCL buffer, and a Norgen Single Cell RNA purification kit, including DNase treatment, was used to purify the RNA.

The clonotype comes from a female donor with luminal breast cancer. The chain is made from TRBV20-1 and TRBJ1-1, with 7 central nucleotides matching TRBD1. The sequenced sample was sorted memory CD4+ effector T cells from the tumor. This specimen's cell subset or site label, per the study, means: CD45RA-negative sorted CD4+ T cells (memory Tconv or effector/memory Treg). The CDR3 protein sequence reads: CSARQGDTEAFF. The nucleotides read TGCAGTGCCCGACAGGGTGACACTGAAGCTTTCTTT.